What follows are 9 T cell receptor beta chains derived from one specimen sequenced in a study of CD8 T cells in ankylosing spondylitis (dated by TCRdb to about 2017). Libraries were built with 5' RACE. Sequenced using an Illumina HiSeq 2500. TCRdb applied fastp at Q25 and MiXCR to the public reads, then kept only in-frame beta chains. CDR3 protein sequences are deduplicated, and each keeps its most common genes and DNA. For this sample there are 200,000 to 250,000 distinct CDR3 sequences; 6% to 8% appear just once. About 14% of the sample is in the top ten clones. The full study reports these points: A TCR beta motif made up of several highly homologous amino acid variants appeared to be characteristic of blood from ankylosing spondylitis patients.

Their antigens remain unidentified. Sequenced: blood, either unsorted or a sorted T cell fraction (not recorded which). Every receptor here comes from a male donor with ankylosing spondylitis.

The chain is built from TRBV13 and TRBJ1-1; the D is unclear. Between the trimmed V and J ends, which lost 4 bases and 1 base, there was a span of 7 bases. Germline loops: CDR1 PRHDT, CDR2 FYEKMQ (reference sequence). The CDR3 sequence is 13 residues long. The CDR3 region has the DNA TGTGCCAGCAGCTCGCCAGAGAACACTGAAGCTTTCTTT. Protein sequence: CASSSPENTEAFF. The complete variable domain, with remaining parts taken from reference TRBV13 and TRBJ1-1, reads AAGVIQSPRHLIKEKRETATLKCYPIPRHDTVYWYQQGPGQDPQFLISFYEKMQSDKGSIPDRFSAQQFSDYHSELNMSSLELGDSALYFCASSSPENTEAFFGQGTRLTVV.

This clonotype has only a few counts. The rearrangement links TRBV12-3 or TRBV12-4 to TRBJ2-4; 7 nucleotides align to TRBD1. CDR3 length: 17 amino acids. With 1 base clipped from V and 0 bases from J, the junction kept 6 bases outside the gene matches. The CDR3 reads CASSLGGQTLAKNIQYF. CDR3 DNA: TGTGCCAGCAGTTTAGGGGGACAGACTTTAGCCAAAAACATTCAGTACTTC.

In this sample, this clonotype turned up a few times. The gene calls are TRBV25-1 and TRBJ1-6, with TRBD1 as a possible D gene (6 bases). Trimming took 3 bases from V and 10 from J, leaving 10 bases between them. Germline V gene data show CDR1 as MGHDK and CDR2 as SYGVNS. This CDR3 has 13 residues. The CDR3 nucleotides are TGTGCCAGCAGTGAGGCACAGGGATCACCCCTCCACTTT. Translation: CASSEAQGSPLHF. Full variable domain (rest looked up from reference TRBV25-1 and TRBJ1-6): EADIYQTPRYLVIGTGKKITLECSQTMGHDKMYWYQQDPGMELHLIHYSYGVNSTEKGDLSSESTVSRIRTEHFPLTLESARPSHTSQYLCASSEAQGSPLHFGNGTRLTVT.

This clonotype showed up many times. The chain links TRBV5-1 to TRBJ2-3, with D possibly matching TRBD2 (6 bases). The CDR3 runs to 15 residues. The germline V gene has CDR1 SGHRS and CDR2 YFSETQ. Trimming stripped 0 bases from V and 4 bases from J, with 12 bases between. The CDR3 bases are TGCGCCAGCAGCTTGGAGGGACTTCTTCCAGATACGCAGTATTTT. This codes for CASSLEGLLPDTQYF.

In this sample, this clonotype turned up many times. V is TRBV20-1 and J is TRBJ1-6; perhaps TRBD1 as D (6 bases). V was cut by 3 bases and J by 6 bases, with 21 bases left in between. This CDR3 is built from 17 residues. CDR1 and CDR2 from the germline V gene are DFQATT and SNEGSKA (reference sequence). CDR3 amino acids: CSASRWTVGAGNSPLHF. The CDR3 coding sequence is TGCAGTGCTAGCCGATGGACAGTGGGGGCCGGTAATTCACCCCTCCACTTT.

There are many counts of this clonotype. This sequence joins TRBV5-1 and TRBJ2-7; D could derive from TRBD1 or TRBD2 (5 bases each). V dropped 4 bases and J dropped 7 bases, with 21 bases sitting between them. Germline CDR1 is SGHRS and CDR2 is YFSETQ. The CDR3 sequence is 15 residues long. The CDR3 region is CASSKSGTLGREQYF. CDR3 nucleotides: TGCGCCAGCAGCAAATCCGGGACCCTGGGGCGGGAGCAGTACTTC.

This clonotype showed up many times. The CDR3 DNA is TGCAGTGCTAGGGGGGGGAATCCGACCGGGGAGCTGTTTTTT. It encodes CSARGGNPTGELFF. V gene TRBV20-1 combines with J gene TRBJ2-2; 7 nucleotides line up with TRBD2. V lost 3 bases and J lost 5; bases outside the gene matches: 6. The length of the CDR3 is 14 residues. CDR1 DFQATT and CDR2 SNEGSKA come from the germline V gene (reference sequence).

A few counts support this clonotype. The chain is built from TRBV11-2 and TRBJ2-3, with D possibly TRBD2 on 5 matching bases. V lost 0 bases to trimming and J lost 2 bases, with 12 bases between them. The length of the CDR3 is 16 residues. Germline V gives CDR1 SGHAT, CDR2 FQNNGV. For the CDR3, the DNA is TGTGCCAGCAGCTTAGATACGGAGGACCTCACAGATACGCAGTATTTT. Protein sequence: CASSLDTEDLTDTQYF.

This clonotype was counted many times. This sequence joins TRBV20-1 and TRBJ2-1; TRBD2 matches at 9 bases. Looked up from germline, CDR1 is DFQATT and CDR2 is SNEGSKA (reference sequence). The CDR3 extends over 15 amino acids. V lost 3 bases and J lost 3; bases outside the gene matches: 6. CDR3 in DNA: TGCAGTGCTAGTTCGCGACTAGCGGTCTACAATGAGCAGTTCTTC. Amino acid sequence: CSASSRLAVYNEQFF.